What follows are 7 T cell receptor beta chains derived from one specimen sequenced in a study of control samples from healthy donors and cancer patients (TCRdb year 2020). Libraries were built with the immunoSEQ multiplex PCR assay. Held by TCRdb, this immuneACCESS table contains in-frame sequences only and omits some clones. Under half of the omission traces to an unresolved V gene where checked; the cause of the rest is unknown. The sample table holds under 60,000 clones, of which nearly 95% were seen once. Around a quarter of the sample rests with the top ten. Sequencing was done on a sample of PBMCs. The receptor set was obtained from a woman between 50 and 59 years old with head and neck cancer.

The V call is TRBV9, the J call TRBJ1-2; 8 bases align to TRBD1. The CDR3 has 15 residues. Germline CDR1 reads SGDLS; CDR2 reads YYNGEE. Trimming cost V 0 bases and J 3 bases; bases outside gene matches: 4. The CDR3 nucleotides read TGTGCCAGCAGCGTAGCTGGGACAGGAGACTATGGCTACACCTTC. The encoded protein is CASSVAGTGDYGYTF.

V usage is TRBV6-5 and J usage is TRBJ1-2, with 8 positions matching TRBD1. The CDR3 is made up of 13 amino acids. Germline V lookup: CDR1 MNHEY, CDR2 SVGAGI. V lost 6 bases and J lost 7; bases outside the gene matches: 7. CDR3 region: CASRPGQGSGYTF. CDR3 sequence (DNA): TGTGCCAGCAGACCCGGACAGGGAAGTGGCTACACCTTC.

The rearrangement joins TRBV19 to TRBJ2-5; TRBD2 matches at 7 bases. The CDR3 has 14 residues. J gave up 2 bases and V 3 bases, and 3 bases lay outside the gene matches. Germline-derived CDR1 and CDR2 are LNHDA and SQIVND (reference sequence). The chain's CDR3 is CASSIREVQETQYF. CDR3 coding DNA: TGTGCCAGTAGTATCCGGGAGGTTCAAGAGACCCAGTACTTC.

This clone came up once. This CDR3 is CASSEQLADTQYF. Written as DNA, the CDR3 is TGTGCCAGCAGTGAACAGCTCGCAGATACGCAGTATTTT. The chain is built from TRBV2 and TRBJ2-3; the D is unclear. The CDR3 runs 13 residues. V was clipped by 2 bases and J by 4 bases, with 7 bases between them. The germline V gene encodes CDR1 SNHLY and CDR2 FYNNEI.

The rearrangement joins TRBV28 to TRBJ2-1; tentatively, D is TRBD1 (6 bases). The CDR3 has 15 residues. The germline CDR1 and CDR2 sequences are MDHEN and SYDVKM. The V and J ends lost 4 bases and 8 bases respectively, with 18 bases between them. CDR3 nucleotides: TGTGCCAGCAGTTCAGACAGGATTCCTTGGGATGAGCAGTTCTTC. Protein sequence: CASSSDRIPWDEQFF. Based on the CDR3 plus reference TRBV28 and TRBJ2-1, the full variable domain is DVKVTQSSRYLVKRTGEKVFLECVQDMDHENMFWYRQDPGLGLRLIYFSYDVKMKEKGDIPEGYSVSREKKERFSLILESASTNQTSMYLCASSSDRIPWDEQFFGPGTRLTVL.

This chain connects TRBV6-6 to TRBJ2-7; D is unclear. Trimming cost V 9 bases and J 0 bases, with 15 bases left between them. The CDR3 length is 14 residues. Germline CDR1 MNHNY, CDR2 SVGAGI (reference sequence). The chain's CDR3 is CASADAGTSYEQYF. Here the CDR3 DNA reads TGTGCCAGTGCTGATGCCGGCACCTCCTACGAGCAGTACTTC.

V gene TRBV3-1 (or the pseudogene TRBV3-2) combines with J gene TRBJ2-7; 10 positions agree with TRBD2. V lost 4 bases to trimming and J lost 2 bases; unmatched junction nucleotides: 5. CDR1 and CDR2 from the germline V gene are LGHDT and YNNKEL (reference sequence). This CDR3 is built from 15 residues. CDR3 DNA: TGTGCCAGCAGCCTTAGAGGGACTAGCGCCTACGAGCAGTACTTC. Protein product: CASSLRGTSAYEQYF.